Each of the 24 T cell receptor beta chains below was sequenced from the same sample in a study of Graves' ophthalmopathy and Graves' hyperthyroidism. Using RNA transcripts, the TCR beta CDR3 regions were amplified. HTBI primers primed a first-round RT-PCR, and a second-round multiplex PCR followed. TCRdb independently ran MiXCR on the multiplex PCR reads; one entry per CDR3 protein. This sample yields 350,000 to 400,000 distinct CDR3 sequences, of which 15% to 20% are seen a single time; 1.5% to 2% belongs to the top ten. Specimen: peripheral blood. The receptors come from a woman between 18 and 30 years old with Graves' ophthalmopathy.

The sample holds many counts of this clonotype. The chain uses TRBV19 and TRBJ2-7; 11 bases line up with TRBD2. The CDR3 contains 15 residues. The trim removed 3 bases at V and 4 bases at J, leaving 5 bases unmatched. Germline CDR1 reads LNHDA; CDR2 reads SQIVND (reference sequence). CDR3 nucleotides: TGTGCCAGTAGTATCCTCGGGACTAGCGGATACGAGCAGTACTTC. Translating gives CASSILGTSGYEQYF.

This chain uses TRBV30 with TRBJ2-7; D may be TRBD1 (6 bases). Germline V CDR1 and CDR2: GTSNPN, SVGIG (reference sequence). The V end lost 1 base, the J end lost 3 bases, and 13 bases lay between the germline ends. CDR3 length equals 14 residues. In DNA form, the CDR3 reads TGTGCCTGGAGTGGACAGGCGGCCGTCTACGAGCAGTACTTC. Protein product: CAWSGQAAVYEQYF.

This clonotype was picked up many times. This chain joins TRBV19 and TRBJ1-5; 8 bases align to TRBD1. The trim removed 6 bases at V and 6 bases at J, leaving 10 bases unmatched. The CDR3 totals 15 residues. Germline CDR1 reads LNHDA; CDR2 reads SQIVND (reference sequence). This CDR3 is CASRETGGVAQPQHF. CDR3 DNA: TGTGCCAGTAGGGAAACAGGGGGAGTGGCTCAGCCCCAGCATTTT.

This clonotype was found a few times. In DNA form, the CDR3 reads TGTGCCAGCAGCTCTAGGGCAGCTTCAGACTATGGCTACACCTTC. This sequence encodes CASSSRAASDYGYTF. This chain joins TRBV7-2 and TRBJ1-2; no clear D. Trimming stripped 4 bases from V and 3 bases from J, with 15 bases between. From germline, CDR1 is SGHTA and CDR2 FQGNSA. CDR3 length equals 15 residues.

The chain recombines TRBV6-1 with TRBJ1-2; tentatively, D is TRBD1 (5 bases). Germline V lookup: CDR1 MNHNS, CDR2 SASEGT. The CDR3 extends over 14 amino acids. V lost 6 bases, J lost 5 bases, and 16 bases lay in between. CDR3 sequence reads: CASRTTGLPYGYTF. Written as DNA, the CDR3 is TGTGCCAGCAGAACAACGGGACTGCCGTATGGCTACACCTTC.

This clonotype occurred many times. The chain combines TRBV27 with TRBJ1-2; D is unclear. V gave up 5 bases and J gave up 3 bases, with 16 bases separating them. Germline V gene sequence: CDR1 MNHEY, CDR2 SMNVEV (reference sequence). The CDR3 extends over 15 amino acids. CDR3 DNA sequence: TGTGCCAGCAGTATCCGTTTATTCCCCCACTATGGCTACACCTTC. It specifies CASSIRLFPHYGYTF.

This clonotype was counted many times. The CDR3 DNA reads as TGTGCCAGCAGCTCCTCCCCCGGGACAGACACATCCGCGAACACCGGGGAGCTGTTTTTT. Its translation: CASSSSPGTDTSANTGELFF. This chain connects TRBV7-1 to TRBJ2-2; the match to TRBD1 covers 7 bases. Being an ORF, TRBV7-1 has a function that is uncertain. This CDR3 is 20 amino acids long. V dropped 3 bases and J dropped 0; count of bases not matched to a gene: 16.

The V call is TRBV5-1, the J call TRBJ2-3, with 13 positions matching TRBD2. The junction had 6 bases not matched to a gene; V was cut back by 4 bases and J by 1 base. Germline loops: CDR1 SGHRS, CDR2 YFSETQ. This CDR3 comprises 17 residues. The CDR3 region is CASSLKGTSGGTDTQYF. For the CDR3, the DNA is TGCGCCAGCAGCCTCAAAGGGACTAGCGGGGGCACAGATACGCAGTATTTT. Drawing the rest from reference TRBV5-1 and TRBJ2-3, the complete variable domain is KAGVTQTPRYLIKTRGQQVTLSCSPISGHRSVSWYQQTPGQGLQFLFEYFSETQRNKGNFPGRFSGRQFSNSRSEMNVSTLELGDSALYLCASSLKGTSGGTDTQYFGPGTRLTVL.

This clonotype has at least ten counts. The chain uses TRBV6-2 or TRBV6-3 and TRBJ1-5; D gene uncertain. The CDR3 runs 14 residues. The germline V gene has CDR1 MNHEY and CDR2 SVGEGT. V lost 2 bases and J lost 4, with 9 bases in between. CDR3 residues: CASSYTGNNQPQHF. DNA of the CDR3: TGTGCCAGCAGTTACACCGGGAATAATCAGCCCCAGCATTTT.

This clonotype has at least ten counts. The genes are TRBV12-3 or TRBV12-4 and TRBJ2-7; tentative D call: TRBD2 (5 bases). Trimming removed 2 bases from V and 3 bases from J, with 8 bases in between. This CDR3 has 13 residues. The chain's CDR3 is CASSLFAGYEQYF. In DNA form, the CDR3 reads TGTGCCAGCAGTTTATTCGCGGGCTACGAGCAGTACTTC.

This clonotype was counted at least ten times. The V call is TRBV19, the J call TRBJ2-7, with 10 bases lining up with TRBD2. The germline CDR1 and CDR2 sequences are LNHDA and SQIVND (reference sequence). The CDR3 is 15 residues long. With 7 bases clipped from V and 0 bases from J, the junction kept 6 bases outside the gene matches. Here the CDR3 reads CASNIERGGSYEQYF. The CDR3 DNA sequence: TGTGCCAGTAATATCGAGCGGGGGGGCTCCTACGAGCAGTACTTC.

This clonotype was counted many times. The chain's CDR3 is CASTLGTGMAYEQYF. CDR3 nucleotide sequence: TGTGCCAGCACCCTGGGGACAGGGATGGCCTACGAGCAGTACTTC. This chain joins TRBV28 and TRBJ2-7; TRBD1 matches at 9 bases. CDR1 is MDHEN, CDR2 SYDVKM, per germline. Germline trimming cut 7 bases from V and 2 bases from J; bases unmatched to any gene: 9. CDR3 length: 15 amino acids.

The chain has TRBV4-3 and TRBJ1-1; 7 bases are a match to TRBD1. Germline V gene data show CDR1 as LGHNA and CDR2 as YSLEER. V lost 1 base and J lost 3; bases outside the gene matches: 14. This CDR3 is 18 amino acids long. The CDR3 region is CASSQVEGAGVGDTEAFF. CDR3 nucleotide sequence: TGCGCCAGCAGCCAAGTCGAGGGGGCGGGTGTCGGGGACACTGAAGCTTTCTTT.

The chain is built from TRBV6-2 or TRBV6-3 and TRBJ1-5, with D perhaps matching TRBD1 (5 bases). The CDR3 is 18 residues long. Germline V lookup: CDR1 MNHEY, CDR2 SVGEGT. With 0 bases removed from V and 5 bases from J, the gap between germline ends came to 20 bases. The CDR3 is CASSYSFVGVREDQPQHF. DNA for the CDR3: TGTGCCAGCAGTTACTCGTTTGTGGGGGTTAGAGAGGATCAGCCCCAGCATTTT.

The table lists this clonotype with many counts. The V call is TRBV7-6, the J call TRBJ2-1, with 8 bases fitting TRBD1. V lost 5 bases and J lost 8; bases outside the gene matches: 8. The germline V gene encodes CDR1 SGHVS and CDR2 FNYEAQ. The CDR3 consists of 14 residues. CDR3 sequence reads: CASSIGQGFDEQFF. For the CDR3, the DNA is TGTGCCAGCAGCATTGGACAGGGTTTCGATGAGCAGTTCTTC. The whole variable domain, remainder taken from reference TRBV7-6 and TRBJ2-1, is GAGVSQSPRYKVTKRGQDVALRCDPISGHVSLYWYRQALGQGPEFLTYFNYEAQQDKSGLPNDRFSAERPEGSISTLTIQRTEQRDSAMYRCASSIGQGFDEQFFGPGTRLTVL.

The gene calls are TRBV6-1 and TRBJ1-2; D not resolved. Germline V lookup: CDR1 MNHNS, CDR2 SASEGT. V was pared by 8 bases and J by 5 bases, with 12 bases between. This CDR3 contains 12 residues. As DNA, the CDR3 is TGTGCCAGCTGGGCGGGGTGGTATGGCTACACCTTC. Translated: CASWAGWYGYTF.

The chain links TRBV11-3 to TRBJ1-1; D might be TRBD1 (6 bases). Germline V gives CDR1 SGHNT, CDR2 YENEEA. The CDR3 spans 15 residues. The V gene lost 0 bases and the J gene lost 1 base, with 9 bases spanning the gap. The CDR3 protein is CASSLEGAGNTEAFF. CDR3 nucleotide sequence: TGTGCCAGCAGCTTAGAGGGGGCAGGGAACACTGAAGCTTTCTTT.

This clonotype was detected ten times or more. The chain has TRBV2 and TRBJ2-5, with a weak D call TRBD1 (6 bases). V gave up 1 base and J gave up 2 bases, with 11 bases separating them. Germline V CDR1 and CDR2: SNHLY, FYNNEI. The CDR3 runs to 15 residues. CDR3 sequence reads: CASSEERTVQETQYF. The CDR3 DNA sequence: TGTGCCAGCAGTGAAGAGAGGACAGTTCAAGAGACCCAGTACTTC.

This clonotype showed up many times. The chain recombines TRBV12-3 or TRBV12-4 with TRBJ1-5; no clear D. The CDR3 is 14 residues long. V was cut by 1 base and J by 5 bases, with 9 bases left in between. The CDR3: CASSLGRRDQPQHF. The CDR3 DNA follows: TGTGCCAGCAGTTTAGGCAGGAGGGATCAGCCCCAGCATTTT.

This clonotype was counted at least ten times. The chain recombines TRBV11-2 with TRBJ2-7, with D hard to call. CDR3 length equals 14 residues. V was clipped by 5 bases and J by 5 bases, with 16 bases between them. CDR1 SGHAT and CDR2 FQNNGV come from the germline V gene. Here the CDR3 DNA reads TGTGCCAGCAGCCTCCTTGAAAACGGCCACGAGCAGTACTTC. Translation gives CASSLLENGHEQYF.

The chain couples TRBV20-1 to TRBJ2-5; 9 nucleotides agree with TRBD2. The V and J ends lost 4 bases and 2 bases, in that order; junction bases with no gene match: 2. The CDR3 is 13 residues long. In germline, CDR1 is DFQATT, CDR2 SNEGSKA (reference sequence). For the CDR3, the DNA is TGCAGTGCTACAGCGGGGGGACAAGAGACCCAGTACTTC. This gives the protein CSATAGGQETQYF.

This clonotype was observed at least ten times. As DNA, the CDR3 is TGCAGTGCGACAGAAGCTTTCTTT. It yields the protein CSATEAFF. V is TRBV20-1 and J is TRBJ1-1; D uncertain. The CDR3 is 8 amino acids. Trimming stripped 6 bases from V and 8 bases from J, with 4 bases between. Germline CDR1 DFQATT, CDR2 SNEGSKA (reference sequence).

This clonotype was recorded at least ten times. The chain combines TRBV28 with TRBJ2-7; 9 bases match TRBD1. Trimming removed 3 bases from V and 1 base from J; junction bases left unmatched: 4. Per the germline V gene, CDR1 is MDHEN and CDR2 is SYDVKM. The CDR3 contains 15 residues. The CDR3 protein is CASSFGGTGSYEQYF. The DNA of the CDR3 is TGTGCCAGCAGTTTTGGTGGGACAGGGTCCTACGAGCAGTACTTC.

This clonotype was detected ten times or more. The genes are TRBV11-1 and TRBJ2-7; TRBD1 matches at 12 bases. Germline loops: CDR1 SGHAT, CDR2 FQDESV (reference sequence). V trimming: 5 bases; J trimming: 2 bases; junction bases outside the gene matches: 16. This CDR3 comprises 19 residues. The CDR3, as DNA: TGTGCCAGCAGCACTTCCCGGGACAGGGGGCTAAGGCGCCCCTACGAGCAGTACTTC. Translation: CASSTSRDRGLRRPYEQYF. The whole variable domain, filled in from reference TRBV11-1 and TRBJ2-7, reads EAEVAQSPRYKITEKSQAVAFWCDPISGHATLYWYRQILGQGPELLVQFQDESVVDDSQLPKDRFSAERLKGVDSTLKIQPAELGDSAMYLCASSTSRDRGLRRPYEQYFGPGTRLTVT.